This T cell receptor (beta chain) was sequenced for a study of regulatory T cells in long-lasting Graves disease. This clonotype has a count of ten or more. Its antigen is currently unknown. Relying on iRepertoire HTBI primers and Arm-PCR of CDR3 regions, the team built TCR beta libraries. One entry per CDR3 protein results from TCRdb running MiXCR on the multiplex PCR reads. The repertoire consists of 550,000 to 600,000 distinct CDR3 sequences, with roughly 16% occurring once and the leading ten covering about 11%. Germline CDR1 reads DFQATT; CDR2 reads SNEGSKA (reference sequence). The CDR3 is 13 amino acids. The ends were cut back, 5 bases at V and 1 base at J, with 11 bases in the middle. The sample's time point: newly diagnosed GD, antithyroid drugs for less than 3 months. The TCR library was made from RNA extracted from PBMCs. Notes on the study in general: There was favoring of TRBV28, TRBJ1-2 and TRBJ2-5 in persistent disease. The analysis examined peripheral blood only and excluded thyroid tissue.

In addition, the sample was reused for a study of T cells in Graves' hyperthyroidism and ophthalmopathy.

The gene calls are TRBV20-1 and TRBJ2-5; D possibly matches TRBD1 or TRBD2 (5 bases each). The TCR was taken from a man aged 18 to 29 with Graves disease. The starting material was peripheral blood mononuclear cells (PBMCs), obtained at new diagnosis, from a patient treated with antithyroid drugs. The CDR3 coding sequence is TGCAGTGCTCCCGGGACCTTCCAAGAGACCCAGTACTTC. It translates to CSAPGTFQETQYF.